This T cell receptor beta chain was sequenced for a study of CD8 T cells in Susac syndrome. Controls were healthy donors (matched for age and sex). Random hexamers primed reverse transcription of about 0.5 to 1 ug RNA. MiXCR was run by TCRdb on the immunoSEQ multiplex PCR reads, yielding one entry per CDR3 protein. In the table there are 180,000 or so distinct CDR3 sequences, about 95% of which are singletons. Germline loops: CDR1 DFQATT, CDR2 SNEGSKA (reference sequence). Trimming left V 3 bases short and J 0 bases short, with 12 bases between. CDR3 length: 16 residues. Sequences were obtained from CD4+ T cells from PBMCs. The sequence was obtained from a human donor in good health. This chain joins TRBV20-1 and TRBJ2-6; a weak D match, TRBD2 (5 bases). The CDR3 DNA reads as TGCAGTGCTAGTCTGGCGGGTTACTCTGGGGCCAACGTCCTGACTTTC. This codes for CSASLAGYSGANVLTF.